Listed below are T cell receptor beta chains from one sample, sequenced in a study of regulatory T cells in long-lasting Graves disease. TCRdb independently ran MiXCR on the multiplex PCR reads; one entry per CDR3 protein. The table shows roughly 500,000 distinct CDR3 sequences, with approximately 13% occurring only once. The same sample was also studied in work on T cells in Graves' hyperthyroidism and ophthalmopathy.

Specimen: peripheral blood mononuclear cells (PBMCs), collected at new diagnosis, from a patient treated with antithyroid drugs. These receptors originate from a man aged 25-40 years with Graves disease. CDR3s include the opening cysteine and the closing phenylalanine or tryptophan. Each record gives: clone size, V gene, D gene, J gene, CDR3 DNA, CDR3 protein. The D gene is left open where the match is weak. Size values are once, few and many counts, or a class for expanded clones, and some rows have none.

many,TRBV28,-,TRBJ2-7,TGTGCCAGCAGTTTAGCCTCCCGGGCCGTGGACGACGAGCAGTACTTC,CASSLASRAVDDEQYF
few,TRBV27,-,TRBJ2-3,TGTGCCAGCAGTTACTCGCATACGCAATATTTT,CASSYSHTQYF
few,TRBV27,-,TRBJ1-3,TGTGCCAGCAGCCGGGCGTCCGGGGCTGGAAACACCATATATTTT,CASSRASGAGNTIYF
-,TRBV4-2,TRBD2,TRBJ2-7,TGTGCCAGCAGCCAAGATATTCCAGCGGGAGGGCCCCACTCCTACGAGCAGTACTTC,CASSQDIPAGGPHSYEQYF
few,TRBV5-4,TRBD2,TRBJ2-7,TGTGCCAGCAGCTTCCCGGGACTAGCGGGAGACGAGCAGTACTTC,CASSFPGLAGDEQYF
-,TRBV25-1,TRBD2,TRBJ2-1,TGTGCCAGCAGTGAACCAGCGGGGATCTACAATGAGCAGTTCTTC,CASSEPAGIYNEQFF
many,TRBV12-5,-,TRBJ2-3,TGTGCTAGTGGTTATATGGGGGGCCCAGATACGCAGTATTTT,CASGYMGGPDTQYF
few,TRBV7-3,-,TRBJ1-2,TGTGCCAGAGAGGGTCGATCTAACTATGGCTACACCTTC,CAREGRSNYGYTF
many,TRBV7-9,-,TRBJ2-7,TGTGCCAGCAGCTTAGCGGGCAGAGGGCCAGGCGAGCAGTACTTC,CASSLAGRGPGEQYF
few,TRBV28,-,TRBJ1-5,TGTGCCAGCACCTTAATGAAGAAGCCTCACTTTAAGCATTTT,CASTLMKKPHFKHF
-,TRBV29-1,TRBD1,TRBJ1-1,TGCAGCGTTGAAATTTTTGGACGAGACAGGGGGTACTCCGAAGCTTTCTTT,CSVEIFGRDRGYSEAFF
-,TRBV19,-,TRBJ2-4,TGTGCCAGTAGCCCTACGTGGGGGGTGTCGTCCAAAAACATTCAGTACTTC,CASSPTWGVSSKNIQYF
few,TRBV15,-,TRBJ2-3,TGTGCCACCAGCGCTAGGAGGGCCCCAGATACGCAGTATTTT,CATSARRAPDTQYF
many,TRBV12-3/TRBV12-4,-,TRBJ2-5,TGTGCCAGCAGTTTTGTAGCGAATCAGGAGACCCAGTACTTC,CASSFVANQETQYF
-,TRBV29-1,-,TRBJ2-2,TGCAGCGTGTCCCTCGGACAGAACACCGGGGGGCTGTTTTTT,CSVSLGQNTGGLFF
few,TRBV4-1,-,TRBJ1-1,TGCGCCAGCAGCCAACGACGCGGGATTCACACTGAAGCTTTCTTT,CASSQRRGIHTEAFF
many,TRBV5-1,-,TRBJ2-7,TGCGCCAGCAGCTTGGCCCGAGCGACCAACCCCTACGAGCAGTACTTC,CASSLARATNPYEQYF
few,TRBV25-1,-,TRBJ2-3,TGTGCCAGTGGTCTCTCGGGGTCGATCGGCACAGATACGCAGTATTTT,CASGLSGSIGTDTQYF
many,TRBV12-3/TRBV12-4,-,TRBJ2-1,TGTGCCAGCAGGTTCCTAGGCAGTGAGCAGTTCTTC,CASRFLGSEQFF
many,TRBV7-2,-,TRBJ2-3,TGTGCCAGCAGCTCCCAGAAAGGGGATACGCAGTATTTT,CASSSQKGDTQYF
many,TRBV12-3/TRBV12-4,TRBD1,TRBJ1-4,TGTGCCAGCAGTTTAGGGACAGGGGGTAAAAAACTGTTTTTT,CASSLGTGGKKLFF
few,TRBV4-1,-,TRBJ2-5,TGCGCCAGCAGCCAAACCGGGACGCAGACCCAGTACTTC,CASSQTGTQTQYF
once,TRBV9,-,TRBJ2-7,TGTGCCAGCAGCGTGGGTCTCACCCCCTACGAGCAGTACTTC,CASSVGLTPYEQYF
many,TRBV27,TRBD1,TRBJ1-5,TGTGCCAGCAGTTCTATCTCGGACAGGCGGAATCAGCCCCAGCATTTT,CASSSISDRRNQPQHF